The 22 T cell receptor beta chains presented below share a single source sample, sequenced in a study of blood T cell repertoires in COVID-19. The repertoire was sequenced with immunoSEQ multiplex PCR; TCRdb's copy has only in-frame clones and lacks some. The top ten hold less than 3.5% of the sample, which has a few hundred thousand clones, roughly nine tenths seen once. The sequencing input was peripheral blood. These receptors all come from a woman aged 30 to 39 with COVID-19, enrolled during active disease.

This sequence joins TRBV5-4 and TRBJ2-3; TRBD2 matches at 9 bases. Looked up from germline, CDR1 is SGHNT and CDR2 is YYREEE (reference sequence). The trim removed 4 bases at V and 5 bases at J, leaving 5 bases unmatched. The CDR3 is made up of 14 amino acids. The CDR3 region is CASSHSGSRDTQYF. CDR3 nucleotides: TGTGCCAGCAGCCATAGCGGGAGTAGAGATACGCAGTATTTT.

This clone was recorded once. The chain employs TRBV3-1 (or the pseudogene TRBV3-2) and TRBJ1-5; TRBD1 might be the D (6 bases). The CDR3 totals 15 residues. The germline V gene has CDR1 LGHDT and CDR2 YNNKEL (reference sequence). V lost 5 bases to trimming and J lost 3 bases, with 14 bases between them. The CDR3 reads CASSLTGGVNQPQHF. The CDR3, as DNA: TGTGCCAGCAGCTTGACGGGGGGCGTCAATCAGCCCCAGCATTTT.

DNA for the CDR3: TGTGCCAGTAGTAGTCCGTTTAGCTCTGGAAACACCATATATTTT. Translation gives CASSSPFSSGNTIYF. The chain is built from TRBV19 and TRBJ1-3; D ambiguous. The CDR3 spans 15 residues. CDR1 LNHDA and CDR2 SQIVND come from the germline V gene (reference sequence). The germline V and J ends were trimmed by 4 bases and 0 bases, with 10 bases remaining between them.

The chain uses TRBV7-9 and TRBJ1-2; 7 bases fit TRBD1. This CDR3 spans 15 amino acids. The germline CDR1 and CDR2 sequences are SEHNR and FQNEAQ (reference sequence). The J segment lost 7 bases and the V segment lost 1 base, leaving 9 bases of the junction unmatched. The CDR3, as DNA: TGTGCCAGCAGCTTAGAGGGAAGTCAGGGGGGTGGCTACACCTTC. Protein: CASSLEGSQGGGYTF.

The chain's CDR3 is CAWLAGEYTGELFF. Here the CDR3 DNA reads TGTGCCTGGCTAGCGGGAGAGTACACCGGGGAGCTGTTTTTT. The V and J genes are TRBV30 and TRBJ2-2; 10 nucleotides match TRBD2. Trimming at V came to 5 bases and at J to 3 bases, leaving 3 bases not matched to a gene. The CDR3 has 14 amino acids. Germline V gives CDR1 GTSNPN, CDR2 SVGIG (reference sequence).

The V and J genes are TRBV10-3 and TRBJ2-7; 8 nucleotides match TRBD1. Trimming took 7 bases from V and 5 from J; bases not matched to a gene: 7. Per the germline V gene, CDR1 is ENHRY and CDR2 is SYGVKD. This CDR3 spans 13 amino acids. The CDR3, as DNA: TGTGCCATCACTGGGCAGGGGGCCCACGAGCAGTACTTC. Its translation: CAITGQGAHEQYF.

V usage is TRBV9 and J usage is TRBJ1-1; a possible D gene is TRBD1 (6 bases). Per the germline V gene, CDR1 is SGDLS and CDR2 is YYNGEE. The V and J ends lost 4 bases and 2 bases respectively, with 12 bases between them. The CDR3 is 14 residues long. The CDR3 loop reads CASSTTGYNTEAFF. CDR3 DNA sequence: TGTGCCAGCAGCACCACAGGGTACAACACTGAAGCTTTCTTT.

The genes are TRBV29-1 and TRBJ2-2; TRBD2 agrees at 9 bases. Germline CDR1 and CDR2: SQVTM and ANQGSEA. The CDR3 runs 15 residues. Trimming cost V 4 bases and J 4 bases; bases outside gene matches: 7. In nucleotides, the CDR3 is TGCAGCGTTGCCCCGGGACTAGCAGGCACCGGGGAGCTGTTTTTT. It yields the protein CSVAPGLAGTGELFF.

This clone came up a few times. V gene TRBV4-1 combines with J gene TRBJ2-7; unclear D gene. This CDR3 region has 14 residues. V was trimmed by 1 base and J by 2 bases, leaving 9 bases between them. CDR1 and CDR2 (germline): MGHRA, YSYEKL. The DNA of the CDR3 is TGCGCCAGCAGCCAAGGAGCGTTTACCTACGAGCAGTACTTC. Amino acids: CASSQGAFTYEQYF.

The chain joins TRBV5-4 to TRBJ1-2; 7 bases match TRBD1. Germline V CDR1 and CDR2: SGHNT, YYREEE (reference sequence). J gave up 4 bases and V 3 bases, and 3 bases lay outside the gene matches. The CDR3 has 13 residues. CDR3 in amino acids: CASSSGQLYGYTF. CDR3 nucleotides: TGTGCCAGCAGCTCGGGACAGCTCTATGGCTACACCTTC.

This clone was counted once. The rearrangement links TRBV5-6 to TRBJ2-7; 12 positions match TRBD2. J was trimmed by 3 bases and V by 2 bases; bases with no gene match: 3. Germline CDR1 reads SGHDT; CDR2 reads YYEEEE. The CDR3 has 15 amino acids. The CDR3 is CASSFLTSGGYEQYF. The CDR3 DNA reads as TGTGCCAGCAGCTTCCTGACTAGCGGGGGCTACGAGCAGTACTTC.

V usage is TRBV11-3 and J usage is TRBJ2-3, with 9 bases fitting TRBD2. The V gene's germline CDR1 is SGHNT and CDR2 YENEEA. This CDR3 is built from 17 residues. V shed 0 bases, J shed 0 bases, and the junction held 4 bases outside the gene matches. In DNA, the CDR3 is TGTGCCAGCAGCTTAGACTCGACTAGCGGTAGCACAGATACGCAGTATTTT. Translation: CASSLDSTSGSTDTQYF.

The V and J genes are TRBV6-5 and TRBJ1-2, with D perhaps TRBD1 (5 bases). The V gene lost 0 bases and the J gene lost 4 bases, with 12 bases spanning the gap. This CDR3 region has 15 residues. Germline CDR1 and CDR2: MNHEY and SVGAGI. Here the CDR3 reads CASSYSRGGGYGYTF. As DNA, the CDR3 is TGTGCCAGCAGTTACTCTCGGGGGGGTGGCTATGGCTACACCTTC.

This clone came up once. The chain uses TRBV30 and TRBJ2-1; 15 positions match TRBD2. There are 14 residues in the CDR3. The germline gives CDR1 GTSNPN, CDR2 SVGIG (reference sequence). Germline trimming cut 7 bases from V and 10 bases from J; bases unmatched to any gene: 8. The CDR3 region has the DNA TGTGCCTCCCAAATGGGACTAGCGGGAGGAGAGCAGTTCTTC. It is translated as CASQMGLAGGEQFF.

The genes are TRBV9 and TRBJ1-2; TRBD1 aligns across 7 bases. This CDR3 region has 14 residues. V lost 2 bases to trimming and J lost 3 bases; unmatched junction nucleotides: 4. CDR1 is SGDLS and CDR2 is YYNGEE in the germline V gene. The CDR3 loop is CASSVLDRDYGYTF. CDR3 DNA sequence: TGTGCCAGCAGCGTGTTAGACAGGGACTATGGCTACACCTTC.

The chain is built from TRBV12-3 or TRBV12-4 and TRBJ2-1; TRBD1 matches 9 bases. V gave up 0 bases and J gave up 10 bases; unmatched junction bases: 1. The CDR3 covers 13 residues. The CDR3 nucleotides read TGTGCCAGCAGTTTAGCCACAGGGGGCGAGCAGTTCTTC. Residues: CASSLATGGEQFF.

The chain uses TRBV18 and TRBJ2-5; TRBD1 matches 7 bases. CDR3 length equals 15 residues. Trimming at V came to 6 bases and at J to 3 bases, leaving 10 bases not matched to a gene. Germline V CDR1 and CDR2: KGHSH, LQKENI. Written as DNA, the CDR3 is TGTGCCAGCTCTGCTGTCCGAACAGGGGAAGAGACCCAGTACTTC. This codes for CASSAVRTGEETQYF.

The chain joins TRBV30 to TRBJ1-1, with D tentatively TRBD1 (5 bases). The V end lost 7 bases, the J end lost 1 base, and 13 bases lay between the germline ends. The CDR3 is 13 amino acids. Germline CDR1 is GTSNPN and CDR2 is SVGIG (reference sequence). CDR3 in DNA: TGTGCCTTAAATCCGGGGGGGAACACTGAAGCTTTCTTT. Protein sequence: CALNPGGNTEAFF.

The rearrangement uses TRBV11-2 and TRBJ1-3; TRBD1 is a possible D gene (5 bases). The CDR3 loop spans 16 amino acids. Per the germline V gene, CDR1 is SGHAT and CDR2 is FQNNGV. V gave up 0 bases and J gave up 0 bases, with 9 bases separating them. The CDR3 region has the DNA TGTGCCAGCAGCTTAGAAAGGGGAAGCTCTGGAAACACCATATATTTT. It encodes CASSLERGSSGNTIYF.

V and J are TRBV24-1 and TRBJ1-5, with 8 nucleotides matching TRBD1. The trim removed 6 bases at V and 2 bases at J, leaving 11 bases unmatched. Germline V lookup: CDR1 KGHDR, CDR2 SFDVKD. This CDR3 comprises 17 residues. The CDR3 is CATSRVKDRDRNQPQHF. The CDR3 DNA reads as TGTGCCACCAGTCGCGTAAAGGACAGGGACCGCAATCAGCCCCAGCATTTT.

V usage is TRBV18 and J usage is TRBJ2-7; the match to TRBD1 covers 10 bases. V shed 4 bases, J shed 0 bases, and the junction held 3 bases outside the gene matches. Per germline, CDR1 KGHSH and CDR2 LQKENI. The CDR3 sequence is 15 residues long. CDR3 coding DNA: TGTGCCAGCTCACGACAGGGGGCGAGCTCCTACGAGCAGTACTTC. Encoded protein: CASSRQGASSYEQYF.

The CDR3 sequence: CASSLSPQVNYNYGYTF. CDR3 sequence (DNA): TGTGCCAGCAGCTTGAGCCCACAGGTAAACTACAACTATGGCTACACCTTC. V is TRBV5-5 and J is TRBJ1-2; tentatively, D is TRBD1 (5 bases). The V gene lost 1 base and the J gene lost 2 bases, with 18 bases spanning the gap. Looked up from germline, CDR1 is SGHKS and CDR2 is YYEKEE (reference sequence). This CDR3 region has 17 residues.